The rows below give T cell receptor beta chains drawn from one sample of a study of siplizumab effects on memory and regulatory T cells. Only in-frame clones appear in the TCRdb table, and some are missing; sequencing was by immunoSEQ multiplex PCR. This sample has about 56,000 clones, with around 97% found just once. The sequenced sample was naive CD8+ T cells sorted from blood. These receptors all stem from a human donor in good health. CDR3s include the opening cysteine and the closing phenylalanine or tryptophan. The D gene is left open where the match is weak. Where a row states a size, it is once, few, many or the class of an expanded clone; other rows omit it.

j_call	clone_size	d_call	v_call	cdr3_aa	cdr3_nt
TRBJ2-1	NA	NA	TRBV29-1	CSVLGGKRQEYNEQFF	TGCAGCGTTCTGGGCGGTAAGAGACAGGAATACAATGAGCAGTTCTTC
TRBJ2-7	NA	TRBD1	TRBV15	CATSRDGTGLYEQYF	TGTGCCACCAGCAGAGATGGGACAGGGCTATACGAGCAGTACTTC
TRBJ2-7	NA	NA	TRBV5-6	CASSFTGSYEQYF	TGTGCCAGCAGTTTCACAGGGAGCTACGAGCAGTACTTC
TRBJ2-1	NA	TRBD2	TRBV11-3	CASSFKGLAVYNEQFF	TGTGCCAGCAGCTTCAAAGGACTAGCGGTATACAATGAGCAGTTCTTC
TRBJ1-5	NA	NA	TRBV9	CASSVGQANQPQHF	TGTGCCAGCAGCGTAGGACAGGCTAATCAGCCCCAGCATTTT
TRBJ2-3	NA	NA	TRBV19	CASSSVVVATDTQYF	TGTGCCAGTAGTTCCGTGGTTGTGGCCACAGATACGCAGTATTTT
TRBJ2-5	NA	NA	TRBV29-1	CSVEDLAGGRETQYF	TGCAGCGTTGAAGATCTCGCAGGGGGGAGGGAGACCCAGTACTTC
TRBJ1-2	NA	TRBD1	TRBV6-1	CASSESQGGAYGYTF	TGTGCCAGCAGTGAAAGCCAAGGGGGCGCCTATGGCTACACCTTC
TRBJ1-2	NA	TRBD1	TRBV6-1	CASKYGQANYGYTF	TGTGCCAGCAAATACGGACAGGCTAACTATGGCTACACCTTC
TRBJ2-3	NA	TRBD2	TRBV6-5	CASSRTSGHTDTQYF	TGTGCCAGCAGCCGGACTAGCGGTCACACAGATACGCAGTATTTT
TRBJ2-3	NA	NA	TRBV14	CASSQGSGTLSTDTQYF	TGTGCCAGCAGCCAGGGGAGCGGTACCCTGAGCACAGATACGCAGTATTTT
TRBJ2-1	NA	NA	TRBV9	CASSVQSNEQFF	TGTGCCAGCAGCGTACAGAGCAATGAGCAGTTCTTC
TRBJ2-7	NA	NA	TRBV10-1	CASSDYIGYEQYF	TGCGCCAGCAGTGATTACATCGGCTACGAGCAGTACTTC
TRBJ1-1	NA	NA	TRBV27	CASSLRSGSEAFF	TGTGCCAGCAGTTTAAGATCGGGCTCTGAAGCTTTCTTT
TRBJ2-7	NA	NA	TRBV5-1	CASSLEGYEQYF	TGCGCCAGCAGCTTGGAGGGCTACGAGCAGTACTTC
TRBJ2-1	once	NA	TRBV27	CASSYGQFNEQFF	TGTGCCAGCAGTTATGGACAGTTCAATGAGCAGTTCTTC
TRBJ2-1	NA	TRBD2	TRBV7-9	CASSLMGLAGGDEQFF	TGTGCCAGCAGCTTAATGGGACTAGCGGGAGGGGATGAGCAGTTCTTC
TRBJ2-1	NA	NA	TRBV4-1	CASSQERDRDEQFF	TGCGCCAGCAGCCAAGAGCGGGATCGGGATGAGCAGTTCTTC
TRBJ1-6	NA	NA	TRBV6-5	CASGAGPLHF	TGTGCCAGCGGCGCCGGGCCCCTCCACTTT
TRBJ2-3	NA	TRBD2	TRBV11-2	CASSLFPGLALNTQYF	TGTGCCAGCAGCTTATTTCCGGGACTAGCTCTGAATACGCAGTATTTT
TRBJ2-7	once	NA	TRBV6-5	CASSHRDKPDEQYF	TGTGCCAGCAGTCACCGGGATAAACCCGACGAGCAGTACTTC
TRBJ2-1	NA	TRBD2	TRBV5-1	CASSLGASGRVYNEQFF	TGCGCCAGCAGCTTGGGGGCTAGCGGGAGAGTCTACAATGAGCAGTTCTTC
TRBJ2-7	NA	NA	TRBV27	CASSPDTGAYFEQYF	TGTGCCAGCAGTCCCGACACTGGGGCCTACTTCGAGCAGTACTTC
TRBJ1-5	NA	TRBD1	TRBV10-1	CANLKGQGGNQPQHF	TGCGCCAACCTCAAGGGACAGGGCGGTAATCAGCCCCAGCATTTT
TRBJ2-7	NA	NA	TRBV7-9	CASSFAYEQYF	TGTGCCAGCAGCTTTGCCTACGAGCAGTACTTC
TRBJ2-5	NA	NA	TRBV7-2	CASSLEPIMQETQYF	TGTGCCAGCAGCTTAGAACCCATTATGCAAGAGACCCAGTACTTC
TRBJ2-2	NA	TRBD2	TRBV9	CASSVSGRDTGELFF	TGTGCCAGCAGCGTTAGCGGGAGGGACACCGGGGAGCTGTTTTTT
TRBJ1-1	NA	NA	TRBV12-5	CASGRGNTEAFF	TGTGCTAGTGGCAGGGGGAACACTGAAGCTTTCTTT
TRBJ2-1	once	NA	TRBV9	CASSVGRTYMNEQFF	TGTGCCAGCAGCGTAGGTAGGACATATATGAATGAGCAGTTCTTC
TRBJ1-2	once	NA	TRBV6-5	CASSYSTALTYGYTF	TGTGCCAGCAGTTACTCGACGGCCCTGACCTATGGCTACACCTTC
TRBJ2-7	NA	NA	TRBV7-9	CASSLTDISYEQYF	TGTGCCAGCAGCTTAACCGACATCTCCTACGAGCAGTACTTC
TRBJ2-5	NA	NA	TRBV29-1	CSVEIPLRGPETQYF	TGCAGCGTTGAAATTCCCCTTCGGGGGCCGGAGACCCAGTACTTC
TRBJ2-3	once	NA	TRBV9	CASSVARKTSTDTQYF	TGTGCCAGCAGCGTGGCTCGAAAGACTAGCACAGATACGCAGTATTTT
TRBJ2-5	NA	NA	TRBV11-2	CASSLWGGDTQYF	TGTGCCAGCAGCTTATGGGGTGGCGACACCCAGTACTTC